Described below is a single T cell receptor beta chain sequence and its context. TCRdb keeps only in-frame clones here, not all; method: immunoSEQ multiplex PCR. The repertoire has 8,000 to 8,500 clones, 76% of them found once; the top ten carry approximately 70%. These data come from a study of STAT5B mutations in CD4+ large granular lymphocyte leukemia. Material for sequencing was PBMCs. The sequence came from a woman in her sixties with CD4+ T-cell large granular lymphocyte leukemia.

The CDR3 protein is CASRGHPEETQYF. CDR3 in DNA: TGTGCCAGCCGGGGACACCCCGAAGAGACCCAGTACTTC. The chain joins TRBV6-5 to TRBJ2-5; a possible D gene is TRBD1 (6 bases). The CDR3 totals 13 residues. V was cut by 8 bases and J by 3 bases, with 13 bases left in between. CDR1 is MNHEY and CDR2 is SVGAGI in the germline V gene.